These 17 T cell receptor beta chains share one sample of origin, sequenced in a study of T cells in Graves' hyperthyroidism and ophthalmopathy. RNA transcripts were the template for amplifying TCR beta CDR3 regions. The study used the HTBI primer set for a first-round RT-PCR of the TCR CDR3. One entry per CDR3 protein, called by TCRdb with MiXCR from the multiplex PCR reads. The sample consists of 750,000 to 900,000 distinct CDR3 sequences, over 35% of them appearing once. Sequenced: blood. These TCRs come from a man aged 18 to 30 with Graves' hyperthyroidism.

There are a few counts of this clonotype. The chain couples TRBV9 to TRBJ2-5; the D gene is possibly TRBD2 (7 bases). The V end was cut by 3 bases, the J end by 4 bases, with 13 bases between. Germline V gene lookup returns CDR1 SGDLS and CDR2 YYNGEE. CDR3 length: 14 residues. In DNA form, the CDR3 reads TGTGCCAGCAGCGCCGGGGGCGGGGGAGAGACCCAGTACTTC. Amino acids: CASSAGGGGETQYF.

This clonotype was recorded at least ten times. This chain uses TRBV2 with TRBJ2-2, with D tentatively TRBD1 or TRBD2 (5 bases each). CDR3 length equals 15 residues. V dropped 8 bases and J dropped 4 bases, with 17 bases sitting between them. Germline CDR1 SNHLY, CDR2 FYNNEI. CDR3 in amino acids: CASQSGEQGTGELFF. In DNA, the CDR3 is TGTGCCAGCCAAAGCGGCGAGCAGGGCACCGGGGAGCTGTTTTTT. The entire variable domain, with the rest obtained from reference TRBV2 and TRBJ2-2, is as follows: EPEVTQTPSHQVTQMGQEVILRCVPISNHLYFYWYRQILGQKVEFLVSFYNNEISEKSEIFDDQFSVERPDGSNFTLKIRSTKLEDSAMYFCASQSGEQGTGELFFGEGSRLTVL.

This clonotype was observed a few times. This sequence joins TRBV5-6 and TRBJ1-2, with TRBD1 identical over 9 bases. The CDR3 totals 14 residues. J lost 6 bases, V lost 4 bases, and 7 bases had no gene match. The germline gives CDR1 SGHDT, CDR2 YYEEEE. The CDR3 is CASSQGQGYDGYTF. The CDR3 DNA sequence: TGTGCCAGCAGCCAAGGACAGGGGTACGATGGCTACACCTTC.

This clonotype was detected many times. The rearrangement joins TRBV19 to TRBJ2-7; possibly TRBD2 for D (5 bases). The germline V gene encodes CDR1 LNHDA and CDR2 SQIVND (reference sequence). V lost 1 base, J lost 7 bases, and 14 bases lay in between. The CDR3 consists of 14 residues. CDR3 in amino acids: CASSIAGGSVEQYF. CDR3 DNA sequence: TGTGCCAGTAGTATAGCCGGCGGGTCAGTTGAGCAGTACTTC.

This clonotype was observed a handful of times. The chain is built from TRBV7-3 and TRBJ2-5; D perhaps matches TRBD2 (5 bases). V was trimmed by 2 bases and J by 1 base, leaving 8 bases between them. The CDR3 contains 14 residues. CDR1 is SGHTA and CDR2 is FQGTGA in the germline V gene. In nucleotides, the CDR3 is TGTGCCAGCAGCTTATTCGGGGTCCAAGAGACCCAGTACTTC. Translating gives CASSLFGVQETQYF.

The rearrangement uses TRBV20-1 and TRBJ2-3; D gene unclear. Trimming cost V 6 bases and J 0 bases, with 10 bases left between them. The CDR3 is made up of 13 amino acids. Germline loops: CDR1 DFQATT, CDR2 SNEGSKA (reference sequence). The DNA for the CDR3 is TGCAGTGCCCCAAGCGCTAGCACAGATACGCAGTATTTT. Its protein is CSAPSASTDTQYF.

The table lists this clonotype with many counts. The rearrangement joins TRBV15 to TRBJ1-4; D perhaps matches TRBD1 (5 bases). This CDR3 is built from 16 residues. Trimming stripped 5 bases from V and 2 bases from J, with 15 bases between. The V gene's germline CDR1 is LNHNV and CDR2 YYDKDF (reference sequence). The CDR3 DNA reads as TGTGCCACCAGCCAGCAGTTGGGGGGGACTAATGAAAAACTGTTTTTT. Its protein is CATSQQLGGTNEKLFF.

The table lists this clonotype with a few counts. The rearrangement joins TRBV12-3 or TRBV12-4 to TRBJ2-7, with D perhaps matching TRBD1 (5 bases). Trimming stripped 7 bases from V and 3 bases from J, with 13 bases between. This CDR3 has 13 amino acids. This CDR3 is CASTPGIGYEQYF. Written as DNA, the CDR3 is TGTGCCAGCACCCCAGGGATTGGCTACGAGCAGTACTTC.

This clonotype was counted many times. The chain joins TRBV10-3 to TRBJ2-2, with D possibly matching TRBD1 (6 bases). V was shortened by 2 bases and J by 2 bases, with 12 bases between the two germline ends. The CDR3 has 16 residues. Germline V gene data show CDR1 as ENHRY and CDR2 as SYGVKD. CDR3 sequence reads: CAISEEQGHNTGELFF. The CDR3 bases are TGTGCCATCAGTGAGGAACAGGGTCATAACACCGGGGAGCTGTTTTTT.

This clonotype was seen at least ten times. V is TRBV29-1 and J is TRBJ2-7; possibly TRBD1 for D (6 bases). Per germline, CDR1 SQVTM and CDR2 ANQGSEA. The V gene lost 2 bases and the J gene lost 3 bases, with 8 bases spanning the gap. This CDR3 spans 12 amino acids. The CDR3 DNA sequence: TGCAGCGTTGAACTACAGGGCTACGAGCAGTACTTC. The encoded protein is CSVELQGYEQYF.

This CDR3 reads CASSLPGETFDEQYF. The CDR3 DNA reads as TGTGCCAGCAGCTTGCCAGGGGAGACGTTCGACGAGCAGTACTTC. The genes are TRBV7-2 and TRBJ2-7, with D possibly matching TRBD1 (6 bases). V lost 3 bases, J lost 5 bases, and 17 bases lay in between. The CDR3 is 15 amino acids. Germline V gene sequence: CDR1 SGHTA, CDR2 FQGNSA.

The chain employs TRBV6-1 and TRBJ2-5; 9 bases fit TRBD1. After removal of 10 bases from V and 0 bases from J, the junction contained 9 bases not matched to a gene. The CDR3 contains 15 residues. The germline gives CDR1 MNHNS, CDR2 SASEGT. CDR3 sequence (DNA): TGTGCCACCGGGACAGGGAATATGTACCAAGAGACCCAGTACTTC. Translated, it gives CATGTGNMYQETQYF.

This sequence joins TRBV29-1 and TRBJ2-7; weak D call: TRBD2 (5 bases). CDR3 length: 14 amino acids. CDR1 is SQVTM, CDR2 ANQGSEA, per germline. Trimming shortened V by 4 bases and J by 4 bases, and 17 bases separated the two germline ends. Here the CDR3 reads CSVVSGNTGYEQYF. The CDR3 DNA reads TGCAGCGTTGTATCGGGGAACACCGGGTACGAGCAGTACTTC.

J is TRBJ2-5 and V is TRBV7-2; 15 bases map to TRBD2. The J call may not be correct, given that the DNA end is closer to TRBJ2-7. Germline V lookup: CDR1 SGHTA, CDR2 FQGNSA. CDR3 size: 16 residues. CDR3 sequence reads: CASSPGLAGGGDEQYF. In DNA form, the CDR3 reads TGTGCCAGCAGCCCGGGACTAGCGGGAGGCGGGGACGAGCAGTACTTC.

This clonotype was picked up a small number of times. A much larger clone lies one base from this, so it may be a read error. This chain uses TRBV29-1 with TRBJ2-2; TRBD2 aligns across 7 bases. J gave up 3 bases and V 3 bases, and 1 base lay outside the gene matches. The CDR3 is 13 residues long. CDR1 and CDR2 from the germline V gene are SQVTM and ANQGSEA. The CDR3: CSVDLADTGELFF. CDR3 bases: TGCAGCGTTGATCTAGCGGACACCGGGGAGCTGTTTTTT.

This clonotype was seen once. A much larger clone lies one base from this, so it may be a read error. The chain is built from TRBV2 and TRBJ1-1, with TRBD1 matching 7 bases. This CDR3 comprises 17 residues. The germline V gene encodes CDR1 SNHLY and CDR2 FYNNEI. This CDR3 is CASSERGWDSANIEAFF. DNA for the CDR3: TGTGCCAGCAGTGAGCGAGGCTGGGACAGCGCGAACATTGAAGCTTTCTTT.

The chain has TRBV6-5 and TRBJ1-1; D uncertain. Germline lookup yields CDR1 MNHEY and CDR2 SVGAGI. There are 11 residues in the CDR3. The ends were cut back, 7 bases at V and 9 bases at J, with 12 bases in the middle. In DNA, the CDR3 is TGTGCCAGCAATTCCGAGACGAAAGCTTTCTTT. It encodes CASNSETKAFF.